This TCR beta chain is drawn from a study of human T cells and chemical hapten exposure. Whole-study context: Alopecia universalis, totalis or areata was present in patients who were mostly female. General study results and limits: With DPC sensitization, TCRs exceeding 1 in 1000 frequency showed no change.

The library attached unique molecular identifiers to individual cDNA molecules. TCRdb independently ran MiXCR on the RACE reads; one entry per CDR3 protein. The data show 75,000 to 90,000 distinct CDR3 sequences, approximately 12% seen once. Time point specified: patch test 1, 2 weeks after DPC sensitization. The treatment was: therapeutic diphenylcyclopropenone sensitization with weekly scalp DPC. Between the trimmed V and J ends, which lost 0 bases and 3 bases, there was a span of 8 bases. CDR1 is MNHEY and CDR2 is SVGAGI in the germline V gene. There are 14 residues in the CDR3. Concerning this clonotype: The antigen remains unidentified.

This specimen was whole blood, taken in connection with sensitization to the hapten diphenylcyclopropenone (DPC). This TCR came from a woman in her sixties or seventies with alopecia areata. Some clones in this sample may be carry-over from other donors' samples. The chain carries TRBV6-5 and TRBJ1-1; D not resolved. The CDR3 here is CASSYSRQDTEAFF. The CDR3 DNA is TGTGCCAGCAGTTACTCGCGTCAGGACACTGAAGCTTTCTTT.